These T cell receptor beta chains were read from a single sample in a study of vaccination and CD4 T cells after COVID-19. Their cognate antigens are unknown. TCRdb itself ran the PCR reads through MiXCR, one entry per CDR3 protein. The sample shows about 14,000 distinct CDR3 sequences, more than 20% of them seen only once. The sample in question was CD4+ T cells from blood, cultured in vitro, obtained after SARS-CoV-2 vaccination. The receptors stem from a human donor who had recovered from COVID-19. The CDR3 runs from the conserved cysteine through the conserved F or W. A D gene is named only where the DNA matches it firmly. Clone size, where shown, is once, few, many, or a class for clones that have expanded.

TRBV28	-	TRBJ2-5	-	TGTGCCAGCAGTTTATGGTGGGACTCCGCGGAGACCCAGTACTTC	CASSLWWDSAETQYF
TRBV15	-	TRBJ2-1	TRBD2	TGTGCCACCAGCAGAGATGGAGCGGGAGTCGGAAATGAGCAGTTCTTC	CATSRDGAGVGNEQFF
TRBV12-3/TRBV12-4	-	TRBJ2-7	TRBD2	TGTGCCAGCAGTTTAAAATGGGGGACGTTGCGCGAGCGGGAGAGGTCCGGCGAGCAGTACTTC	CASSLKWGTLRERERSGEQYF
TRBV7-2	few	TRBJ2-5	TRBD2	TGTGCCAGCAGCTTAGCTCCCCCCGGGAGGCCGGGACAAGAGACCCAGTACTTC	CASSLAPPGRPGQETQYF
TRBV6-5	few	TRBJ2-7	-	TGTGCCAGCAGTTACTCAGGGGGATGGGCCGAGCAGTACTTC	CASSYSGGWAEQYF
TRBV11-2	-	TRBJ1-5	TRBD1	TGTGCCAGCAGCTTAGATGGGGTTGGGACAGGCAAATGGCCCCAGCATTTT	CASSLDGVGTGKWPQHF
TRBV6-5	medium-sized	TRBJ2-1	-	TGTGCCAGCAGTTTCCACCCTGTCAAAAATGAGCAGTTCTTC	CASSFHPVKNEQFF
TRBV19	few	TRBJ2-1	-	TGTGCCAGTAGTACCCCCCCCGGGGGTTTCTTGGTGGCGGATGAGCAGTTCTTC	CASSTPPGGFLVADEQFF
TRBV19	-	TRBJ2-3	-	TGTGCCAGTAGTATTAGGGGAGGACCCCTCACAGATACGCAGTATTTT	CASSIRGGPLTDTQYF
TRBV7-2	-	TRBJ1-5	-	TGTGCCAGCAGCTTCGACCCGGCATCGCCCCAGCATTTT	CASSFDPASPQHF
TRBV20-1	few	TRBJ2-7	-	TGCAGTGCTAGAGACCCGGGGGCGTCGACCTACGAGCAGTACTTC	CSARDPGASTYEQYF
TRBV20-1	few	TRBJ2-2	TRBD2	TGCAGTGCTACCTGGACTAGCGGGAGGGCGGAGCTGTTTTTT	CSATWTSGRAELFF
TRBV19	-	TRBJ2-4	TRBD2	TGTGCCAGTAGTATGGGACTAGCGGACGCCAAAAACATTCAGTACTTC	CASSMGLADAKNIQYF
TRBV4-3	few	TRBJ1-3	TRBD1	TGCGCCAGCAGCCAAGATCTTAACGAGGGGGCGAGTTCTGGAAACACCATATATTTT	CASSQDLNEGASSGNTIYF
TRBV28	few	TRBJ1-1	-	TGTGCCAGCAGTTTCCCCCGATCGAACACTGAAGCTTTCTTT	CASSFPRSNTEAFF
TRBV28	few	TRBJ2-4	TRBD1	TGTGCCAGCAGTTTCCGGACAGGGCTTGACATTCAGTACTTC	CASSFRTGLDIQYF
TRBV24-1	-	TRBJ2-1	-	TGTGCCACCAGCCACATGGGGGGGTTAGGGGGCGGCCGCAATGAGCAGTTCTTC	CATSHMGGLGGGRNEQFF
TRBV18	once	TRBJ2-4	TRBD2	TGTGCCAGCTCACCACTCGGGGGGGGGCTAGCCAAAAACATTCAGTACTTC	CASSPLGGGLAKNIQYF
TRBV19	-	TRBJ1-6	-	TGTGCCAGTACCAATGGACAGTATAATTCACCCCTCCACTTT	CASTNGQYNSPLHF
TRBV4-1	medium-sized	TRBJ2-7	-	TGCGCCAGCAGCCAAGAGGGCTTCAGGGCGGCCGGGCGGGAGCAGTACTTC	CASSQEGFRAAGREQYF
TRBV6-1	-	TRBJ2-1	TRBD1	TGTGCCAGCAGTGAGCGGACAGGGGTCCATGAGCAGTTCTTC	CASSERTGVHEQFF
TRBV12-3/TRBV12-4	few	TRBJ2-2	-	TGTGCCAGCAGACCACTAGCTCCGGGGAACACCGGGGAGCTGTTTTTT	CASRPLAPGNTGELFF